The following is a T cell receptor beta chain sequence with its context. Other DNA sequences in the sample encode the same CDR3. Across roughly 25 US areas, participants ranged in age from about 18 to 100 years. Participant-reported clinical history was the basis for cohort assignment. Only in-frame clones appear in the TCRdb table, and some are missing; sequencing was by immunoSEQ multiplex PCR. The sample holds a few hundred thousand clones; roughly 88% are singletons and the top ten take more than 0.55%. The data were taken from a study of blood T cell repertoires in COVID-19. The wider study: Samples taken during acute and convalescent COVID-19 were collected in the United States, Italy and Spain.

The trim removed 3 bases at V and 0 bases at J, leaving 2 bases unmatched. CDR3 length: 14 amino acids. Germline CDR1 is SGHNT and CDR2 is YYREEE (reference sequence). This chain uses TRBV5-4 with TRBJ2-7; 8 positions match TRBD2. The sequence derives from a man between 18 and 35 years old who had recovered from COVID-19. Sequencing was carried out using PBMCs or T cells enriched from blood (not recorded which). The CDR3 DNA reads TGTGCCAGCAGCTCGGGGGGGAGCTCCTACGAGCAGTACTTC. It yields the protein CASSSGGSSYEQYF.